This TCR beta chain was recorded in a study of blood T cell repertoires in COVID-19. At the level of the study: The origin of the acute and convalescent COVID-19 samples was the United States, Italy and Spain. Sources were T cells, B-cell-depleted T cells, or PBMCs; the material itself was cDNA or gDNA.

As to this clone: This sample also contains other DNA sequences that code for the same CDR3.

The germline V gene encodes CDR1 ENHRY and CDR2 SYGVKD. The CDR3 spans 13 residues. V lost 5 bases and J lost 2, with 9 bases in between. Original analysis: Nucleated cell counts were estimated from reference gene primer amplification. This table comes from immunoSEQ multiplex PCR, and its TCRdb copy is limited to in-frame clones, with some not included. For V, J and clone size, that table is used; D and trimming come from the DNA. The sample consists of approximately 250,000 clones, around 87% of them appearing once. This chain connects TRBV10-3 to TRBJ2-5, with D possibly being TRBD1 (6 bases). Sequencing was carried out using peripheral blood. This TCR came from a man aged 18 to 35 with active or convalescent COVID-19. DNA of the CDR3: TGTGCCATCAGTCGAACAGGGCAAGAGACCCAGTACTTC. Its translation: CAISRTGQETQYF.